This T cell receptor beta chain comes out of a study of blood T cell repertoires in COVID-19. The overall study: Some COVID-19 samples were acute and others convalescent; all came from the United States, Italy and Spain.

As processed by the authors: Nucleated cell number was recorded as an estimate derived from reference gene primer amplification. Data came from immunoSEQ multiplex PCR; TCRdb stores just in-frame clones and leaves some out. V and J calls plus clone size are reproduced from that table; the DNA served to infer D and trimming. The sample carries nearly 250,000 clones, roughly 79% recorded once. V was pared by 1 base and J by 5 bases, with 17 bases between. From germline, CDR1 is LGHNA and CDR2 YNFKEQ. The CDR3 contains 16 residues. The sequenced material came from peripheral blood. This chain joins TRBV4-2 and TRBJ2-5, with D maybe TRBD1 (5 bases). This clonotype was obtained from a woman of 80 years or more with acute or convalescent COVID-19. CDR3 region: CASSQVGEGARETQYF. In DNA form, the CDR3 reads TGTGCCAGCAGCCAAGTAGGGGAAGGGGCCAGGGAGACCCAGTACTTC.